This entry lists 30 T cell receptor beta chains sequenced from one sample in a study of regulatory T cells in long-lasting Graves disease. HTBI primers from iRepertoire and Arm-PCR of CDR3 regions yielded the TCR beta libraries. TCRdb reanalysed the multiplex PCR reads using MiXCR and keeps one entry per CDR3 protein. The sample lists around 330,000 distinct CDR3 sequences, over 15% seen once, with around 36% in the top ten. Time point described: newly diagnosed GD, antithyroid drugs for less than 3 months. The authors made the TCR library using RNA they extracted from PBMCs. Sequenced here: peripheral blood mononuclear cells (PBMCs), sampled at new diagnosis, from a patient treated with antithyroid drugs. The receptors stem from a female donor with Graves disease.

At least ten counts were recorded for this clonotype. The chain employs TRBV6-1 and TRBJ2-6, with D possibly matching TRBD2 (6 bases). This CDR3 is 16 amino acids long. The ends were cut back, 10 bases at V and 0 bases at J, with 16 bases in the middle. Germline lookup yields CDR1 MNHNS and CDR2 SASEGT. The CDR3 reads CATGPGLNSGANVLTF. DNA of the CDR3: TGTGCCACAGGGCCGGGACTGAACTCTGGGGCCAACGTCCTGACTTTC.

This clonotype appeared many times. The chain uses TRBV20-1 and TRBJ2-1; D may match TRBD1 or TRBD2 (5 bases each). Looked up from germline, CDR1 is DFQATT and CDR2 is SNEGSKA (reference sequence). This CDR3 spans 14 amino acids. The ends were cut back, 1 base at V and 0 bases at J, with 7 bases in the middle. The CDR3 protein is CSARGGGSYNEQFF. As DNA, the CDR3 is TGCAGTGCTAGAGGTGGGGGCTCCTACAATGAGCAGTTCTTC.

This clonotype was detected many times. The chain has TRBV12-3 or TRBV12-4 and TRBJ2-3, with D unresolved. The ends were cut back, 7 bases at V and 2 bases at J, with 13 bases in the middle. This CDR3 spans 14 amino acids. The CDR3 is CASTQTPPTDTQYF. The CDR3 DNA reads TGTGCCAGCACCCAAACTCCACCCACAGATACGCAGTATTTT.

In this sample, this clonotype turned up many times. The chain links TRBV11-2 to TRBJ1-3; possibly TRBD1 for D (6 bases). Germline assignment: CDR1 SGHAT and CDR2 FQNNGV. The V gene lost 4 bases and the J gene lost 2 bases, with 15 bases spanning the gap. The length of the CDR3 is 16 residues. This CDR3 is CASSSTQGTPGNTIYF. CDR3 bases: TGTGCCAGCAGCTCTACACAGGGAACACCTGGAAACACCATATATTTT.

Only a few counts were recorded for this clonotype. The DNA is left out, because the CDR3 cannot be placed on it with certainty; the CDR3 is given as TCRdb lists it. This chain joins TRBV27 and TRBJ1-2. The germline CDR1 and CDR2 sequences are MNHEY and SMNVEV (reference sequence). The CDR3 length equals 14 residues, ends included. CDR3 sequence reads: CASSSSGLFGGYTF.

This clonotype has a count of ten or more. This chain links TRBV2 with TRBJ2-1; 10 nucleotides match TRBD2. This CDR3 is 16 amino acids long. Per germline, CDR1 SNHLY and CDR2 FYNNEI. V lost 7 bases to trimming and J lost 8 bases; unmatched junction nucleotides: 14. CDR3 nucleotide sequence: TGTGCCAGCAAAGCGTCCCAGCGGGAGGGCCTCGATGAGCAGTTCTTC. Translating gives CASKASQREGLDEQFF.

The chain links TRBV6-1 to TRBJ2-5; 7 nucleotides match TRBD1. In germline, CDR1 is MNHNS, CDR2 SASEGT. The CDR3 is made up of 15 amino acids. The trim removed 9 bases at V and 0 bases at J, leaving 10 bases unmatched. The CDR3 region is CASTEGGEYQETQYF. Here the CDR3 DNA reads TGTGCCAGTACGGAAGGGGGCGAATACCAAGAGACCCAGTACTTC.

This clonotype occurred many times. The CDR3 here is CSASTDTQYF. In DNA form, the CDR3 reads TGCAGTGCTAGCACAGATACGCAGTATTTT. The V and J genes are TRBV20-1 and TRBJ2-3; no firm D call. CDR1 and CDR2 from the germline V gene are DFQATT and SNEGSKA (reference sequence). This CDR3 contains 10 residues. V was pared by 3 bases and J by 2 bases, with 0 bases between.

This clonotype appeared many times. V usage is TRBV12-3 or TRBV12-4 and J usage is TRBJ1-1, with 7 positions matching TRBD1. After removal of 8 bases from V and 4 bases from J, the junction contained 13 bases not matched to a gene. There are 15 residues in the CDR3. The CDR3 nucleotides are TGTGCCAGCCGCTCCCTGACAGGGCAGGCCACTGAAGCTTTCTTT. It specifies CASRSLTGQATEAFF.

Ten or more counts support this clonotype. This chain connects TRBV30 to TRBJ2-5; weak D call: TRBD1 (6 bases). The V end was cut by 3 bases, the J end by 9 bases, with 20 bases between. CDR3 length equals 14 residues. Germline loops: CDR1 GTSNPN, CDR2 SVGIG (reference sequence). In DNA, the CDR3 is TGTGCCTGGAGGGCGGACAGCGGACTTGTGGCCCAGTACTTC. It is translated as CAWRADSGLVAQYF.

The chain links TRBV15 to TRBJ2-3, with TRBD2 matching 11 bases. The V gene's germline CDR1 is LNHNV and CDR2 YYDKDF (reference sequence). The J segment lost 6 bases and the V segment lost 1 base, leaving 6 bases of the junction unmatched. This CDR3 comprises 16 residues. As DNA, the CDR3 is TGTGCCACCAGCAGAGGTAGCGGGGGGGCCGCGGATACGCAGTATTTT. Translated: CATSRGSGGAADTQYF.

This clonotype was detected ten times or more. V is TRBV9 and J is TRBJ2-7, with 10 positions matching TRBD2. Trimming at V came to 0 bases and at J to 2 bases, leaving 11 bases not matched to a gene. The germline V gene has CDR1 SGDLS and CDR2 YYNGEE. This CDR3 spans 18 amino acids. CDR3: CASSVGLAGEGTPYEQYF. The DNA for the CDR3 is TGTGCCAGCAGCGTAGGGCTAGCGGGAGAGGGGACCCCCTACGAGCAGTACTTC.

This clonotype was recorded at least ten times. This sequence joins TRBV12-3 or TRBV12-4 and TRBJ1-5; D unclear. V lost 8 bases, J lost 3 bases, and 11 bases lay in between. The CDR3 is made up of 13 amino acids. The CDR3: CASRGLLNQPQHF. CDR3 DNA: TGTGCCAGCCGAGGACTGCTCAATCAGCCCCAGCATTTT.

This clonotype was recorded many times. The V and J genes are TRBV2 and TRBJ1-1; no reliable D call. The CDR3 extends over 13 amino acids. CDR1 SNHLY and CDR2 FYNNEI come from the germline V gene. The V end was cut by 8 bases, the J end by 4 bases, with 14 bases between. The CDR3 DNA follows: TGTGCCAGCCCGAAGGCGGTGAGCACTGAAGCTTTCTTT. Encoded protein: CASPKAVSTEAFF.

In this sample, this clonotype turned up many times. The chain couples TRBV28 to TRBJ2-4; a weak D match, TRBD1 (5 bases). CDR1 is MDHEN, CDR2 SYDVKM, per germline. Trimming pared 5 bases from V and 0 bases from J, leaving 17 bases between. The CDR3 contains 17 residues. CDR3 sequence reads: CASSPRDSLIAKNIQYF. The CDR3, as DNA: TGTGCCAGCAGTCCACGCGACAGTCTAATAGCCAAAAACATTCAGTACTTC.

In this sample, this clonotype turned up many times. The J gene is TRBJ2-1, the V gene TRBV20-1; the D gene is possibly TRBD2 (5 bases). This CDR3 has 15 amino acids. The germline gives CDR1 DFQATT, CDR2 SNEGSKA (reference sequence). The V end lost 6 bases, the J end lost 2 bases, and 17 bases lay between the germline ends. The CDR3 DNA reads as TGCAGTGCCCCAGGCAGAACTAGGACCTACAATGAGCAGTTCTTC. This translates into CSAPGRTRTYNEQFF.

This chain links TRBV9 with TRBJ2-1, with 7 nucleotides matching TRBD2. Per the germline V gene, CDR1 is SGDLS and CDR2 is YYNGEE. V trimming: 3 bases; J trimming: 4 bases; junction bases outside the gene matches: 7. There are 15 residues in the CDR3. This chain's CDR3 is CASSGSGAPYNEQFF. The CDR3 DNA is TGTGCCAGCAGCGGGAGCGGGGCGCCTTACAATGAGCAGTTCTTC. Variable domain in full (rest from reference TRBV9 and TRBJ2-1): DSGVTQTPKHLITATGQRVTLRCSPRSGDLSVYWYQQSLDQGLQFLIQYYNGEERAKGNILERFSAQQFPDLHSELNLSSLELGDSALYFCASSGSGAPYNEQFFGPGTRLTVL.

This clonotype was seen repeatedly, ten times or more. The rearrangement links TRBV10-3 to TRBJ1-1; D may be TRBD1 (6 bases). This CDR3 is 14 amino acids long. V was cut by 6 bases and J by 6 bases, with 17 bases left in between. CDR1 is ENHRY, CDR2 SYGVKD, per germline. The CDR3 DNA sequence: TGTGCCATCAGCGGGGAACAGGGCGTTGCTGAAGCTTTCTTT. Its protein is CAISGEQGVAEAFF.

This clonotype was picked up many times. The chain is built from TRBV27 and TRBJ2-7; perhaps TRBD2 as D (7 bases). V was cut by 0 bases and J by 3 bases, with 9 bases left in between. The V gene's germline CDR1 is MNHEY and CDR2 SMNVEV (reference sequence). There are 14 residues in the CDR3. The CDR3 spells CASSLSGGDYEQYF. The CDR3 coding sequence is TGTGCCAGCAGTTTATCAGGGGGGGACTACGAGCAGTACTTC.

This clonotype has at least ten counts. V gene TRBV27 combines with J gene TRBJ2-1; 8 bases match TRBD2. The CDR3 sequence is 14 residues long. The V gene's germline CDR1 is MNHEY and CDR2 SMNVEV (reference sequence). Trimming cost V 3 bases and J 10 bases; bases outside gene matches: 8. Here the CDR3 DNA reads TGTGCCAGCAGTTTCAACCCGGGACTAGACGAGCAGTTCTTC. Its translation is CASSFNPGLDEQFF.

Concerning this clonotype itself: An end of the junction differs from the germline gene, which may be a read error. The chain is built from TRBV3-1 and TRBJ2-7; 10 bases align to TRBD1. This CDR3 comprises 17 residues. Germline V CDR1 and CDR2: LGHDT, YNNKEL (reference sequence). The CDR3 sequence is CASSQVSGGTGANERYF. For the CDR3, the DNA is TGTGCCAGCAGCCAAGTATCCGGAGGGACAGGGGCCAACGAGCGGTACTTC.

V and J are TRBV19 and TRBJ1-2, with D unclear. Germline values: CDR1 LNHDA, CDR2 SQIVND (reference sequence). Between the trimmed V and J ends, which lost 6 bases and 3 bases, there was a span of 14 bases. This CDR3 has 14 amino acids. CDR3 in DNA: TGTGCCAGTAGATGGACGGCCCCAGACTATGGCTACACCTTC. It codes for CASRWTAPDYGYTF.

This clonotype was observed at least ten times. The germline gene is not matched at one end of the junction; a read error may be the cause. The DNA of the CDR3 is TGTGCCAGCAGCCCCAGGGGGGGTGGTGATGAAAAACTGTTTTTT. It codes for CASSPRGGGDEKLFF. The rearrangement links TRBV5-1 to TRBJ1-4; 7 bases align to TRBD1. Looked up from germline, CDR1 is SGHRS and CDR2 is YFSETQ. The CDR3 totals 15 residues.

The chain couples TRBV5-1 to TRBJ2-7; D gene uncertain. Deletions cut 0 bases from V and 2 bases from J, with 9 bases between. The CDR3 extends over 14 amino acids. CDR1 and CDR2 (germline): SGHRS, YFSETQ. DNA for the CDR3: TGCGCCAGCAGCTTGGACAGTAACACCTACGAGCAGTACTTC. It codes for CASSLDSNTYEQYF.

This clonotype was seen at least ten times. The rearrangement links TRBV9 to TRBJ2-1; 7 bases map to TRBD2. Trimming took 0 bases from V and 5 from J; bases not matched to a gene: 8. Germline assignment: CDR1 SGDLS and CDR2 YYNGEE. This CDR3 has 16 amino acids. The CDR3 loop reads CASSVGEREGNNEQFF. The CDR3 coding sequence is TGTGCCAGCAGCGTAGGGGAGCGGGAAGGGAACAATGAGCAGTTCTTC.

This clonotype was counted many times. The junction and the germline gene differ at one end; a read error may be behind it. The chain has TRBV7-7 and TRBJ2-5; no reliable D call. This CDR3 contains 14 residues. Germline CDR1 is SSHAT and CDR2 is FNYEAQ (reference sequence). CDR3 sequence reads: CASSLDRIGETQYF. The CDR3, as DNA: TGTGCTAGCAGCTTAGATAGGATCGGAGAGACCCAGTACTTC.

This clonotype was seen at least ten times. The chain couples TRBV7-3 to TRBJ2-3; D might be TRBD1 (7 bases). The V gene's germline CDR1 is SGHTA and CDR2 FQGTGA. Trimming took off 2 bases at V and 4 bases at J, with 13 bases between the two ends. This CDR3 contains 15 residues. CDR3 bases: TGTGCCAGCAGCTTACAGGGGGGTTCCGCAGATACGCAGTATTTT. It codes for CASSLQGGSADTQYF.

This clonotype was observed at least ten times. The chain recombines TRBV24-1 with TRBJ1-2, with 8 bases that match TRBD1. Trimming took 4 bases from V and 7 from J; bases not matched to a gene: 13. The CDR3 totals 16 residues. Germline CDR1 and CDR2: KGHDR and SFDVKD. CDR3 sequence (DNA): TGTGCCACCAGTGAGGCGACGGTGGCAGGGGGCCTTGGCTACACCTTC. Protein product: CATSEATVAGGLGYTF.

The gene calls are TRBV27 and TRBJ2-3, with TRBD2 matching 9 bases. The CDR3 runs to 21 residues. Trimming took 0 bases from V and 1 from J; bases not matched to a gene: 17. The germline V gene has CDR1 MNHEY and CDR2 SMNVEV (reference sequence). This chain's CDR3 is CASSLSIGGRAVGRGTDTQYF. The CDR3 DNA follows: TGTGCCAGCAGTTTATCGATCGGCGGGAGGGCCGTAGGTCGGGGCACAGATACGCAGTATTTT.

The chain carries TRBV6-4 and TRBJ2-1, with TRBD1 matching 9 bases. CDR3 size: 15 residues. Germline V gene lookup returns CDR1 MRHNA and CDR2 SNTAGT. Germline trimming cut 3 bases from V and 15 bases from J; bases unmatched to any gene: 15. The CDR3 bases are TGTGCCAGCAGTGATTCTCCCTTGCGACAGGGGGAGTTGTTCTTC. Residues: CASSDSPLRQGELFF.